The next 25 T cell receptor beta chains were all read from a single sample in a study of a mutant IDH1 vaccine in newly diagnosed glioma (dated by TCRdb to about 2021). To prepare the library, the immunoSEQ multiplex PCR assay was applied. Not all clones reach the TCRdb copy of this immuneACCESS table, which keeps in-frame sequences only. Checked studies attribute under half of the gap to unresolved V genes and leave the rest unexplained. This sample lists 25,000 to 30,000 clones; around 90% were detected once. Clones ranked in the top ten supply about 3.1% of the sample. The time point label of this sample denotes: week 5, during vaccination. A 20-mer mutant IDH1 peptide at 300 micrograms in Montanide made up each vaccine dose, which was injected subcutaneously together with topical imiquimod. Which antigens these TCRs recognize remains unknown. This sample comprised peripheral blood mononuclear cells (PBMCs), obtained from a glioma patient whose treatment included an IDH1 peptide vaccine. Every receptor here comes from a woman aged 40-49 years with glioma. Some clones in this sample may be carry-over from other donors' samples.

This chain uses TRBV6-1 with TRBJ2-7; 8 bases line up with TRBD1. In germline, CDR1 is MNHNS, CDR2 SASEGT. The CDR3 has 16 amino acids. With V trimmed by 4 bases and J by 2 bases, 10 bases remained unmatched. The CDR3 DNA sequence: TGTGCCAGCAGTGGGCGGACAGGGATCTCGACCTACGAGCAGTACTTC. It codes for CASSGRTGISTYEQYF.

The J gene is TRBJ2-3, the V gene TRBV19; 8 nucleotides match TRBD2. The CDR3 sequence is 15 residues long. J was trimmed by 4 bases and V by 10 bases; bases with no gene match: 13. The germline gives CDR1 LNHDA, CDR2 SQIVND (reference sequence). The chain's CDR3 is CATNNWAGGADTQYF. CDR3 bases: TGTGCCACCAACAACTGGGCGGGAGGTGCAGATACGCAGTATTTT.

CDR3 nucleotides: TGTGCCAGCAGCTTAGGACGGCCCGATAGTGAAGCTTTCTTT. Amino acid sequence: CASSLGRPDSEAFF. The chain combines TRBV7-2 with TRBJ1-1; D remains ambiguous. V was pared by 1 base and J by 7 bases, with 13 bases between. Germline V CDR1 and CDR2: SGHTA, FQGNSA. The CDR3 contains 14 residues. The complete variable domain, with remaining parts taken from reference TRBV7-2 and TRBJ1-1, reads GAGVSQSPSNKVTEKGKDVELRCDPISGHTALYWYRQSLGQGLEFLIYFQGNSAPDKSGLPSDRFSAERTGGSVSTLTIQRTQQEDSAVYLCASSLGRPDSEAFFGQGTRLTVV.

The chain joins TRBV28 to TRBJ2-7, with 11 bases that match TRBD1. The CDR3 runs to 15 residues. Germline V gene lookup returns CDR1 MDHEN and CDR2 SYDVKM. The ends lost 5 bases at V and 4 bases at J; junction bases unmatched: 7. CDR3 nucleotides: TGTGCCAGCAGTGGTCCGGGGACAGGGGGTTACGAGCAGTACTTC. Translation gives CASSGPGTGGYEQYF.

This clone was detected a few times. The chain joins TRBV5-4 to TRBJ2-7; no clear D. Trimming cost V 0 bases and J 5 bases, with 12 bases left between them. The CDR3 contains 14 residues. Germline loops: CDR1 SGHNT, CDR2 YYREEE (reference sequence). The CDR3 coding sequence is TGTGCCAGCAGCTTGGGGAGAGGTGGGAACGAGCAGTACTTC. Encoded protein: CASSLGRGGNEQYF.

The chain employs TRBV19 and TRBJ2-7; 8 bases align to TRBD2. The V segment lost 5 bases and the J segment 5 bases; nucleotides outside the gene matches: 11. CDR3 size: 15 residues. Germline-derived CDR1 and CDR2 are LNHDA and SQIVND (reference sequence). This CDR3 reads CASSQAGVSSHEQYF. DNA for the CDR3: TGTGCCAGTAGTCAAGCGGGAGTCTCGTCCCACGAGCAGTACTTC.

The chain links TRBV18 to TRBJ2-3, with D unresolved. Trimming removed 1 base from V and 2 bases from J, with 7 bases in between. The CDR3 extends over 14 amino acids. Germline V CDR1 and CDR2: KGHSH, LQKENI. Here the CDR3 reads CASSPRASTDTQYF. CDR3 DNA: TGTGCCAGCTCACCACGGGCCTCCACAGATACGCAGTATTTT.

The chain uses TRBV7-8 and TRBJ2-5; D unresolved. Deletions cut 0 bases from V and 0 bases from J, with 8 bases between. This CDR3 comprises 15 residues. Germline V gene sequence: CDR1 SGHVS, CDR2 FQNEAQ. In nucleotides, the CDR3 is TGTGCCAGCAGCTTAGCTTGGGGTTACCAAGAGACCCAGTACTTC. It translates to CASSLAWGYQETQYF.

The chain combines TRBV4-1 with TRBJ2-3; TRBD2 is a possible D gene (6 bases). The CDR3 is 17 amino acids. Germline V gives CDR1 MGHRA, CDR2 YSYEKL. V gave up 1 base and J gave up 6 bases, with 20 bases separating them. DNA for the CDR3: TGCGCCAGCAGCCAAGGGGGTGGGAGACTAGTCTCGGATACGCAGTATTTT. Protein sequence: CASSQGGGRLVSDTQYF.

The genes are TRBV5-8 and TRBJ1-1; the match to TRBD1 covers 9 bases. The CDR3 loop spans 17 amino acids. Germline loops: CDR1 SGHTS, CDR2 YDEGEE. V dropped 2 bases and J dropped 1; count of bases not matched to a gene: 9. CDR3 sequence (DNA): TGTGCCAGCAGCTTCGGGACAGGGCGGATTAGGAACACTGAAGCTTTCTTT. Protein sequence: CASSFGTGRIRNTEAFF.

The V call is TRBV29-1, the J call TRBJ1-1, with D possibly being TRBD1 (6 bases). The ends were cut back, 7 bases at V and 9 bases at J, with 15 bases in the middle. The CDR3 loop spans 11 amino acids. Germline assignment: CDR1 SQVTM and CDR2 ANQGSEA. The CDR3 DNA reads TGCAGCGGTCTAACAGGGTCGCAAGCTTTCTTT. Translation gives CSGLTGSQAFF.

The V call is TRBV7-9, the J call TRBJ1-2, with D unresolved. CDR1 and CDR2 (germline): SEHNR, FQNEAQ (reference sequence). This CDR3 contains 11 residues. The V end was cut by 1 base, the J end by 3 bases, with 0 bases between. CDR3 in DNA: TGTGCCAGCAGCTTAGACTATGGCTACACCTTC. Its translation is CASSLDYGYTF.

This chain connects TRBV28 to TRBJ2-5; 7 positions agree with TRBD1. The DNA end lines up better with TRBJ2-7; the J call may be wrong. Germline V gene sequence: CDR1 MDHEN, CDR2 SYDVKM. This CDR3 spans 13 amino acids. CDR3 protein: CASRWDSNYEQYF. The CDR3 DNA is TGTGCCAGCAGATGGGACAGCAACTACGAGCAGTACTTC.

This sequence joins TRBV5-6 and TRBJ2-1; 9 positions agree with TRBD2. This CDR3 spans 15 amino acids. From germline, CDR1 is SGHDT and CDR2 YYEEEE. After removal of 0 bases from V and 4 bases from J, the junction contained 2 bases not matched to a gene. The chain's CDR3 is CASSLASGIYNEQFF. The CDR3 region has the DNA TGTGCCAGCAGCTTGGCTAGCGGGATTTACAATGAGCAGTTCTTC.

The V and J genes are TRBV7-6 and TRBJ2-1, with 13 positions matching TRBD2. The CDR3 totals 19 residues. CDR1 and CDR2 from the germline V gene are SGHVS and FNYEAQ. The junction had 8 bases not matched to a gene; V was cut back by 2 bases and J by 1 base. The CDR3 bases are TGTGCCAGCAGCTTAAAATGGGGGACTAGCGGGGAGTCCTACAATGAGCAGTTCTTC. As protein: CASSLKWGTSGESYNEQFF. The full variable domain, its missing parts supplied by reference TRBV7-6 and TRBJ2-1, is GAGVSQSPRYKVTKRGQDVALRCDPISGHVSLYWYRQALGQGPEFLTYFNYEAQQDKSGLPNDRFSAERPEGSISTLTIQRTEQRDSAMYRCASSLKWGTSGESYNEQFFGPGTRLTVL.

The V gene is TRBV5-1, the J gene TRBJ2-2; 9 bases fit TRBD1. The CDR3 has 15 residues. V was pared by 2 bases and J by 3 bases, with 2 bases of the junction left unmatched. Germline CDR1 SGHRS, CDR2 YFSETQ. As DNA, the CDR3 is TGCGCCAGCAGCTTTACAGGGGGCGACACCGGGGAGCTGTTTTTT. This translates into CASSFTGGDTGELFF.

This sequence joins TRBV6-1 and TRBJ1-6, with D maybe TRBD1 (6 bases). The germline V and J ends were trimmed by 6 bases and 7 bases, with 16 bases remaining between them. In germline, CDR1 is MNHNS, CDR2 SASEGT. The CDR3 contains 15 residues. The CDR3 nucleotides read TGTGCCAGCAGGATTCGACAGGTTGAAAATTCACCCCTCCACTTT. This translates into CASRIRQVENSPLHF.

V is TRBV5-1 and J is TRBJ2-1; the match to TRBD1 covers 7 bases. The germline CDR1 and CDR2 sequences are SGHRS and YFSETQ. This CDR3 is built from 12 residues. Trimming took 0 bases from V and 13 from J; bases not matched to a gene: 4. In DNA, the CDR3 is TGCGCCAGCAGCTTGGAGGGGGCCCCTCAGTTCTTC. This sequence encodes CASSLEGAPQFF. Based on the CDR3 plus reference TRBV5-1 and TRBJ2-1, the full variable domain is KAGVTQTPRYLIKTRGQQVTLSCSPISGHRSVSWYQQTPGQGLQFLFEYFSETQRNKGNFPGRFSGRQFSNSRSEMNVSTLELGDSALYLCASSLEGAPQFFGPGTRLTVL.

The V and J genes are TRBV28 and TRBJ2-1; 12 bases fit TRBD2. The CDR3 covers 18 residues. The trim removed 3 bases at V and 7 bases at J, leaving 13 bases unmatched. Germline V gene lookup returns CDR1 MDHEN and CDR2 SYDVKM. CDR3 DNA: TGTGCCAGCAGTTTGTATACCCTAGCGGGGGGGCTATTTAATGAGCAGTTCTTC. Translated, it gives CASSLYTLAGGLFNEQFF.

By proportion, this clone is medium-sized. The CDR3 DNA follows: TGTGCCAGCAGCCCACGTCTCAGCTCTGGAAACACCATATATTTT. This translates into CASSPRLSSGNTIYF. This rearrangement joins TRBV7-8 to TRBJ1-3; D unclear. The CDR3 is 15 residues long. Trimming left V 5 bases short and J 0 bases short, with 11 bases between. Germline V gives CDR1 SGHVS, CDR2 FQNEAQ.

The rearrangement links TRBV5-1 to TRBJ1-4; a possible D gene is TRBD1 (6 bases). The length of the CDR3 is 15 residues. Trimming pared 0 bases from V and 4 bases from J, leaving 10 bases between. Germline V lookup: CDR1 SGHRS, CDR2 YFSETQ. The CDR3 sequence is CASSLVAGDNEKLFF. The CDR3 DNA reads TGCGCCAGCAGCTTGGTGGCAGGGGATAATGAAAAACTGTTTTTT.

This clone appeared once. The rearrangement joins TRBV4-1 to TRBJ2-5; the D is unclear. V was clipped by 2 bases and J by 5 bases, with 9 bases between them. Germline V gene sequence: CDR1 MGHRA, CDR2 YSYEKL. The length of the CDR3 is 13 residues. CDR3 sequence (DNA): TGCGCCAGCAGCCAAAGTCATCTGGAGACCCAGTACTTC. This encodes CASSQSHLETQYF.

This clone is hyperexpanded in the sample. J is TRBJ2-2 and V is TRBV7-8; TRBD1 matches 8 bases. The CDR3 extends over 15 amino acids. With 1 base clipped from V and 5 bases from J, the junction kept 3 bases outside the gene matches. Germline V gene sequence: CDR1 SGHVS, CDR2 FQNEAQ. This CDR3 is CASSLGTGLTGELFF. For the CDR3, the DNA is TGTGCCAGCAGCTTAGGGACAGGGCTAACCGGGGAGCTGTTTTTT. Supplemented by reference TRBV7-8 and TRBJ2-2, the full variable domain reads GAGVSQSPRYKVAKRGQDVALRCDPISGHVSLFWYQQALGQGPEFLTYFQNEAQLDKSGLPSDRFFAERPEGSVSTLKIQRTQQEDSAVYLCASSLGTGLTGELFFGEGSRLTVL.

The genes are TRBV6-5 and TRBJ2-1; 8 nucleotides align to TRBD2. CDR3 length equals 16 residues. CDR1 MNHEY and CDR2 SVGAGI come from the germline V gene. Losses at the gene ends were 0 bases for V and 3 bases for J; bases not matched to a gene: 4. The CDR3 spells CASSYSFTSGYNEQFF. CDR3 sequence (DNA): TGTGCCAGCAGTTACTCTTTTACTAGCGGCTACAATGAGCAGTTCTTC.

The chain uses TRBV28 and TRBJ2-7; either TRBD1 or TRBD2 may fit D (5 bases each). Germline V lookup: CDR1 MDHEN, CDR2 SYDVKM. This CDR3 has 15 amino acids. V lost 1 base and J lost 4, with 14 bases in between. CDR3 DNA: TGTGCCAGCAGTTTATTAATGACGGGGCCATACGAGCAGTACTTC. It translates to CASSLLMTGPYEQYF.